A single sample gave rise to the 30 T cell receptor beta chains below, sequenced in a study of chemoradiotherapy in HPV16-positive cancers. Measured with immunoSEQ multiplex PCR; TCRdb has only the in-frame clones, and not every one. This sample has about 6,600 clones, with more than 60% found just once. Sequences were derived from tumor tissue, sampled from a patient who underwent chemoradiotherapy. These receptors came from a human donor with HPV-associated anogenital cancer.

This chain uses TRBV2 with TRBJ2-1; 11 nucleotides align to TRBD2. The germline V gene has CDR1 SNHLY and CDR2 FYNNEI. The CDR3 covers 17 residues. After removal of 5 bases from V and 5 bases from J, the junction contained 11 bases not matched to a gene. As DNA, the CDR3 is TGTGCCAGCAGTCATACAGCTAGCGGGGGGACCAACAATGAGCAGTTCTTC. Its protein is CASSHTASGGTNNEQFF.

The CDR3 nucleotides are TGTGCCAGCCTATCGGGTAGGAGTAACACCGGGGAGCTGTTTTTT. This gives the protein CASLSGRSNTGELFF. This sequence joins TRBV28 and TRBJ2-2; unclear D gene. This CDR3 has 15 residues. V lost 8 bases to trimming and J lost 2 bases, with 15 bases between them. Germline CDR1 and CDR2: MDHEN and SYDVKM.

The CDR3 spells CASSQVGVIAFF. The CDR3 coding sequence is TGTGCCAGCAGCCAAGTCGGAGTTATAGCTTTCTTT. The chain combines TRBV4-2 with TRBJ1-1; D remains ambiguous. The ends were cut back, 1 base at V and 10 bases at J, with 10 bases in the middle. The CDR3 length is 12 residues. Germline-derived CDR1 and CDR2 are LGHNA and YNFKEQ.

The chain combines TRBV9 with TRBJ1-1; D is ambiguous. Germline CDR1 is SGDLS and CDR2 is YYNGEE. The CDR3 covers 14 residues. V was shortened by 4 bases and J by 5 bases, with 15 bases between the two germline ends. The CDR3 reads CASSYVRVGTEAFF. CDR3 coding DNA: TGTGCCAGCAGCTACGTACGGGTGGGGACTGAAGCTTTCTTT.

The chain links TRBV27 to TRBJ1-3; TRBD1 matches at 7 bases. From germline, CDR1 is MNHEY and CDR2 SMNVEV (reference sequence). V was clipped by 8 bases and J by 2 bases; unmatched bases: 9. The CDR3 is 15 residues long. The DNA for the CDR3 is TGTGCCAGCGCATTCCAGGGGGGGACTGGAAACACCATATATTTT. It yields the protein CASAFQGGTGNTIYF.

The chain joins TRBV2 to TRBJ2-1, with TRBD2 matching 12 bases. The CDR3 has 14 amino acids. CDR1 and CDR2 (germline): SNHLY, FYNNEI. The J segment lost 8 bases and the V segment lost 6 bases, leaving 5 bases of the junction unmatched. CDR3 coding DNA: TGTGCCAGCAGGTCGGGACTAGCGGGCCATGAGCAGTTCTTC. It is translated as CASRSGLAGHEQFF.

The V and J genes are TRBV13 and TRBJ2-7; perhaps TRBD2 as D (6 bases). Germline assignment: CDR1 PRHDT and CDR2 FYEKMQ (reference sequence). The ends were cut back, 2 bases at V and 5 bases at J, with 13 bases in the middle. This CDR3 has 14 residues. The CDR3 spells CASSLRFGGDEQYF. Written as DNA, the CDR3 is TGTGCCAGCAGCTTAAGATTCGGGGGAGACGAGCAGTACTTC.

This clone occurred a few times. The chain has TRBV7-3 and TRBJ2-3; the D gene is possibly TRBD1 (6 bases). This CDR3 is built from 13 residues. CDR1 SGHTA and CDR2 FQGTGA come from the germline V gene. Trimming removed 4 bases at V and 4 bases at J, with 9 bases between. The CDR3 loop is CASSSSGADTQYF. The CDR3 DNA reads TGTGCCAGCAGCTCGTCAGGGGCAGATACGCAGTATTTT.

The gene calls are TRBV30 and TRBJ1-1; possibly TRBD1 for D (6 bases). Germline assignment: CDR1 GTSNPN and CDR2 SVGIG (reference sequence). The germline V and J ends were trimmed by 2 bases and 4 bases, with 17 bases remaining between them. The CDR3 has 15 amino acids. Written as DNA, the CDR3 is TGTGCCTGGAGTCACTTGCACAGGGCTGGCACTGAAGCTTTCTTT. Translation gives CAWSHLHRAGTEAFF.

This rearrangement joins TRBV4-3 to TRBJ1-1; D call uncertain. The V end lost 0 bases, the J end lost 13 bases, and 21 bases lay between the germline ends. The CDR3 length is 15 residues. CDR1 and CDR2 (germline): LGHNA, YSLEER. The CDR3 DNA reads TGCGCCAGCAGCCAAGATCAGTGGGGAATCGGACGGGTTTTCTTT. Protein: CASSQDQWGIGRVFF.

This clone was detected only once. The chain couples TRBV4-3 to TRBJ2-2; D gene unclear. The CDR3 covers 18 residues. Germline CDR1 is LGHNA and CDR2 is YSLEER. Trimming pared 3 bases from V and 1 base from J, leaving 18 bases between. The CDR3 protein is CASSHPLDGFKNTGELFF. The DNA for the CDR3 is TGCGCCAGCAGCCACCCTTTAGACGGATTCAAGAACACCGGGGAGCTGTTTTTT.

This clone has more than one count but fewer than ten. This chain uses TRBV6-6 with TRBJ2-5; 7 bases match TRBD2. V was pared by 6 bases and J by 2 bases, with 12 bases of the junction left unmatched. This CDR3 contains 16 residues. Germline loops: CDR1 MNHNY, CDR2 SVGAGI (reference sequence). The CDR3 DNA reads as TGTGCCAGCAGCTCGTTAGTCCTAGCGGCTCAAGAGACCCAGTACTTC. It yields the protein CASSSLVLAAQETQYF.

The chain joins TRBV11-2 to TRBJ2-3; D possibly corresponds to TRBD1 (5 bases). Looked up from germline, CDR1 is SGHAT and CDR2 is FQNNGV. The CDR3 runs to 15 residues. The V end lost 1 base, the J end lost 2 bases, and 10 bases lay between the germline ends. CDR3 DNA sequence: TGTGCCAGCAGCTTAGGGGTGACAGACACAGATACGCAGTATTTT. Protein sequence: CASSLGVTDTDTQYF.

This chain joins TRBV29-1 and TRBJ1-2, with D possibly being TRBD1 (5 bases). This CDR3 spans 13 amino acids. V gave up 6 bases and J gave up 4 bases, with 15 bases separating them. Germline CDR1 is SQVTM and CDR2 is ANQGSEA. The CDR3 protein is CSVPGTGLYGYTF. The DNA for the CDR3 is TGCAGCGTGCCTGGGACTGGACTCTATGGCTACACCTTC.

The rearrangement uses TRBV28 and TRBJ2-3; D gene uncertain. Germline V gives CDR1 MDHEN, CDR2 SYDVKM. Trimming took 4 bases from V and 8 from J, leaving 10 bases between them. The CDR3 contains 12 residues. The CDR3 is CASSSSPGTQYF. The CDR3 DNA sequence: TGTGCCAGCAGTTCCAGTCCAGGTACGCAGTATTTT.

The chain couples TRBV7-8 to TRBJ2-7, with D unclear. CDR1 and CDR2 (germline): SGHVS, FQNEAQ. The CDR3 spans 16 residues. V lost 5 bases, J lost 0 bases, and 17 bases lay in between. The CDR3 sequence: CASSPLREATSYEQYF. The DNA of the CDR3 is TGTGCCAGCAGCCCCCTTCGAGAGGCAACCTCCTACGAGCAGTACTTC.

The chain uses TRBV5-5 and TRBJ2-7; D uncertain. Germline V gene data show CDR1 as SGHKS and CDR2 as YYEKEE (reference sequence). The CDR3 is made up of 13 amino acids. V lost 2 bases, J lost 0 bases, and 6 bases lay in between. CDR3 in DNA: TGTGCCAGCAGCTTTGGGTCCTCCTACGAGCAGTACTTC. Translated: CASSFGSSYEQYF.

This rearrangement joins TRBV14 to TRBJ1-2; D might be TRBD1 (6 bases). Germline CDR1 and CDR2: SGHDN and FVKESK. This CDR3 has 11 amino acids. Trimming took off 3 bases at V and 13 bases at J, with 12 bases between the two ends. The CDR3 nucleotides are TGTGCCAGCAGCCACGGTAGACAGGCCACCTTC. Amino acids: CASSHGRQATF.

By share of the sample, this clone is medium-sized. The gene calls are TRBV4-2 and TRBJ2-7; D gene uncertain. The V end was cut by 0 bases, the J end by 3 bases, with 3 bases between. CDR3 length equals 12 residues. Germline V CDR1 and CDR2: LGHNA, YNFKEQ. CDR3 loop: CASSQDSYEQYF. The CDR3, as DNA: TGTGCCAGCAGCCAAGATAGCTACGAGCAGTACTTC.

V and J are TRBV5-6 and TRBJ2-2; D may correspond to TRBD1 or TRBD2 (5 bases each). V lost 9 bases and J lost 1, with 10 bases in between. CDR1 and CDR2 from the germline V gene are SGHDT and YYEEEE. The CDR3 has 13 amino acids. CDR3 nucleotides: TGTGCCACCAGGGACGGGAACACCGGGGAGCTGTTTTTT. It yields the protein CATRDGNTGELFF.

This chain connects TRBV10-3 to TRBJ1-2; 11 bases line up with TRBD1. This CDR3 has 13 amino acids. V shed 10 bases, J shed 5 bases, and the junction held 6 bases outside the gene matches. Germline V gene data show CDR1 as ENHRY and CDR2 as SYGVKD. The CDR3 coding sequence is TGTGCCACCTGGACAGGGGGCGGGTATGGCTACACCTTC. The encoded protein is CATWTGGGYGYTF.

The chain is built from TRBV28 and TRBJ2-1, with 13 nucleotides matching TRBD2. CDR3 length: 17 amino acids. Unmatched junction bases numbered 13, after V lost 5 bases and J lost 9 bases. Per the germline V gene, CDR1 is MDHEN and CDR2 is SYDVKM. Written as DNA, the CDR3 is TGTGCCAGCAGTCGCCTCGGGACTAGCGGGGAGAGAGGTGAGCAGTTCTTC. This gives the protein CASSRLGTSGERGEQFF.

By sample fraction, this clone is large. The V gene is TRBV5-4, the J gene TRBJ2-7; 8 bases are a match to TRBD2. This CDR3 has 14 residues. Per the germline V gene, CDR1 is SGHNT and CDR2 is YYREEE (reference sequence). With V trimmed by 3 bases and J by 3 bases, 5 bases remained unmatched. For the CDR3, the DNA is TGTGCCAGCAGCTCCAGCGGGGGTAGCTACGAGCAGTACTTC. It encodes CASSSSGGSYEQYF.

The chain carries TRBV13 and TRBJ2-1; D is possibly TRBD1 or TRBD2 (5 bases each). CDR1 and CDR2 from the germline V gene are PRHDT and FYEKMQ (reference sequence). Trimming removed 6 bases at V and 4 bases at J, with 19 bases between. The CDR3 runs 16 residues. The CDR3 loop reads CASRERTQGVYNEQFF. In nucleotides, the CDR3 is TGTGCCAGCAGAGAGAGGACGCAGGGAGTATACAATGAGCAGTTCTTC.

This clone was seen once. The J gene is TRBJ2-6, the V gene TRBV27, with D possibly being TRBD1 (6 bases). Germline V gene sequence: CDR1 MNHEY, CDR2 SMNVEV (reference sequence). The CDR3 runs 19 residues. Deletions cut 5 bases from V and 0 bases from J, with 20 bases between. CDR3 DNA sequence: TGTGCCAGCAGTCGAAGGGGGAACACCCCCCGCTCTGGGGCCAACGTCCTGACTTTC. This encodes CASSRRGNTPRSGANVLTF. Variable domain in full (rest from reference TRBV27 and TRBJ2-6): EAQVTQNPRYLITVTGKKLTVTCSQNMNHEYMSWYRQDPGLGLRQIYYSMNVEVTDKGDVPEGYKVSRKEKRNFPLILESPSPNQTSLYFCASSRRGNTPRSGANVLTFGAGSRLTVL.

This sequence joins TRBV27 and TRBJ1-1, with D tentatively TRBD1 (5 bases). Trimming shortened V by 3 bases and J by 1 base, and 9 bases separated the two germline ends. The CDR3 extends over 14 amino acids. Germline values: CDR1 MNHEY, CDR2 SMNVEV (reference sequence). The CDR3 sequence: CASSLMGENTEAFF. DNA for the CDR3: TGTGCCAGCAGTTTGATGGGGGAGAACACTGAAGCTTTCTTT.

The J gene is TRBJ2-7, the V gene TRBV2; TRBD1 aligns across 8 bases. Germline V gives CDR1 SNHLY, CDR2 FYNNEI. V lost 5 bases to trimming and J lost 2 bases; unmatched junction nucleotides: 11. This CDR3 has 16 residues. The CDR3 here is CASSTMTGDKPYEQYF. In DNA form, the CDR3 reads TGTGCCAGCAGTACCATGACAGGGGACAAACCCTACGAGCAGTACTTC.

CDR3: CASSLYGQYTGELFF. CDR3 DNA sequence: TGTGCCAGCAGTCTCTACGGACAGTACACCGGGGAGCTGTTTTTT. The V call is TRBV27, the J call TRBJ2-2, with a weak D call TRBD1 (6 bases). Germline V lookup: CDR1 MNHEY, CDR2 SMNVEV (reference sequence). Trimming removed 5 bases at V and 3 bases at J, with 13 bases between. The CDR3 totals 15 residues.

The chain couples TRBV29-1 to TRBJ1-1, with D tentatively TRBD1 (5 bases). V lost 4 bases and J lost 5, with 11 bases in between. Germline CDR1 and CDR2: SQVTM and ANQGSEA. This CDR3 comprises 12 residues. The DNA of the CDR3 is TGCAGCGTTGTTCCAGGGCGTACTGAAGCTTTCTTT. Translation gives CSVVPGRTEAFF.

This chain links TRBV5-1 with TRBJ2-7, with 9 bases that match TRBD1. Germline lookup yields CDR1 SGHRS and CDR2 YFSETQ. The CDR3 spans 17 residues. The V gene end was trimmed by 4 bases and the J gene end by 9 bases; junction bases not matched to a gene: 20. The CDR3, as DNA: TGCGCCAGCAGCGCTGCGCTCCGGGGACAGGGTGATTTCGGGCAGTACTTC. It yields the protein CASSAALRGQGDFGQYF.